Below are 5 T cell receptor beta chains sequenced from a single sample in a study of T cell responses to AZD1222 COVID-19 vaccine. Measured with immunoSEQ multiplex PCR; TCRdb has only the in-frame clones, and not every one. In the table there are some 99,000 clones, over 75% of which are singletons. The source material was peripheral blood, sampled on day 0 of AZD1222 vaccination. The source is an adult in good health.

The V gene is TRBV9, the J gene TRBJ2-2; 9 bases agree with TRBD1. The length of the CDR3 is 16 residues. CDR1 SGDLS and CDR2 YYNGEE come from the germline V gene. Trimming cost V 0 bases and J 5 bases; bases outside gene matches: 5. This CDR3 reads CASSVGTGGATGELFF. The CDR3 DNA reads TGTGCCAGCAGCGTAGGTACAGGGGGCGCAACCGGGGAGCTGTTTTTT.

The rearrangement links TRBV6-2 or TRBV6-3 to TRBJ1-2; D is unclear. The CDR3 has 16 residues. Per the germline V gene, CDR1 is MNHEY and CDR2 is SVGEGT. Trimming cost V 2 bases and J 4 bases, with 17 bases left between them. In nucleotides, the CDR3 is TGTGCCAGCAGTTACCCCGGTACAGCAAACATCTATGGCTACACCTTC. This encodes CASSYPGTANIYGYTF.

The V gene is TRBV3-1 (or the pseudogene TRBV3-2), the J gene TRBJ2-7, with TRBD1 matching over 11 bases. From germline, CDR1 is LGHDT and CDR2 YNNKEL (reference sequence). The junction had 3 bases not matched to a gene; V was cut back by 1 base and J by 4 bases. CDR3 length: 15 amino acids. CDR3 protein: CASSQGTGGQYEQYF. Written as DNA, the CDR3 is TGTGCCAGCAGCCAAGGGACAGGGGGCCAATACGAGCAGTACTTC.

The genes are TRBV28 and TRBJ1-2; TRBD1 matches at 8 bases. The germline V gene encodes CDR1 MDHEN and CDR2 SYDVKM. CDR3 size: 17 residues. V was clipped by 5 bases and J by 5 bases; unmatched bases: 16. The CDR3 protein is CASSRHIRTGWNYGYTF. In DNA form, the CDR3 reads TGTGCCAGCAGTCGACACATCAGGACAGGGTGGAATTATGGCTACACCTTC.

The chain joins TRBV21-1 to TRBJ2-1. TRBV21-1 is tagged as a pseudogene. CDR3 size: 15 residues. CDR3 nucleotide sequence: TGTGCCAGCAGCGGCCGAAGGCCCGGTGGGGATGAGCAGTTCTTC. It yields the protein CASSGRRPGGDEQFF.